The following is a T cell receptor beta chain sequence with its context. Its antigen is not known. Germline V lookup: CDR1 SGHTA, CDR2 FQGTGA. CDR3 size: 17 residues. The trim removed 1 base at V and 0 bases at J, leaving 4 bases unmatched. The data are from a study of T cells in Graves' hyperthyroidism and ophthalmopathy. Overall study: Peripheral blood was collected at initial diagnosis, before any treatment.

What was amplified from RNA transcripts were TCR beta CDR3 regions. Carried out on the TCR CDR3, a first-round RT-PCR used the HTBI primer set. TCRdb recomputed calls from the multiplex PCR reads with MiXCR, one row per CDR3 protein. The sample includes about 400,000 distinct CDR3 sequences, about 12% seen only once; the top ten take 9.2%. Together with thyroid ultrasound, orbital computed tomography, serum thyroxine and TRAb, clinical symptoms were used for diagnoses. Study outcomes and limitations: With a median lead of around 5.9 months before onset, the model predicted ophthalmopathy.

Sequencing was performed on blood. The origin of this receptor is a woman between 18 and 29 years old with Graves' hyperthyroidism. The V call is TRBV7-3, the J call TRBJ2-2; 8 positions match TRBD2. The CDR3 sequence: CASSLSGRGANTGELFF. The CDR3 bases are TGTGCCAGCAGCTTAAGCGGGCGGGGGGCGAACACCGGGGAGCTGTTTTTT.